This T cell receptor beta chain was sequenced during a study of cytomegalovirus exposure and HLA in healthy donors. Amplification used 60 Vbeta primers and 13 Jbeta primers. TCRdb's table, derived via immunoSEQ multiplex PCR, lists solely in-frame clones and lacks some. The repertoire has approximately 170,000 clones, approximately 70% of them found once; the top ten carry about 4.3%. Comments on this clone: Its target is unknown.

The study's findings and limits: Three chains linked to CMV were shown in vitro to be specific for CMV antigens.

V gave up 1 base and J gave up 5 bases, with 15 bases separating them. CDR3 length: 15 residues. The germline CDR1 and CDR2 sequences are SGHRS and YFSETQ. The sequence was obtained from a man aged 18 to 35 in good health and CMV-seropositive. The specimen sequenced was PBMCs. The chain links TRBV5-1 to TRBJ1-1, with a tentative D call TRBD1 (5 bases). The chain's CDR3 is CASSLSQGGRTEAFF. The CDR3 DNA reads as TGCGCCAGCAGCTTGTCCCAGGGAGGAAGGACTGAAGCTTTCTTT. The full variable domain, completed using reference TRBV5-1 and TRBJ1-1, is KAGVTQTPRYLIKTRGQQVTLSCSPISGHRSVSWYQQTPGQGLQFLFEYFSETQRNKGNFPGRFSGRQFSNSRSEMNVSTLELGDSALYLCASSLSQGGRTEAFFGQGTRLTVV.